Below, 14 T cell receptor beta chains from the same sample are listed, as sequenced in a study of shared clonotypes between healthy human individuals. Sequenced by immunoSEQ multiplex PCR; TCRdb stores in-frame clones only, minus some. The sample records 450,000 to 650,000 clones, around 81% being singletons. The sample comprised PBMCs. The receptors derive from a woman between 40 and 55 years old in good health. Some clones in this sample may be carry-over from other donors' samples.

This clone has more than one count but fewer than ten. The rearrangement joins TRBV2 to TRBJ1-2, with a weak D call TRBD1 (6 bases). The germline V gene has CDR1 SNHLY and CDR2 FYNNEI. The CDR3 extends over 15 amino acids. V was shortened by 2 bases and J by 4 bases, with 14 bases between the two germline ends. CDR3 region: CASSERSGETYGYTF. Written as DNA, the CDR3 is TGTGCCAGCAGTGAAAGGTCAGGGGAGACCTATGGCTACACCTTC.

Remarks on this clone: Additional DNA sequences in this sample encode the identical CDR3. The CDR3 loop is CASSLQGEQYF. CDR3 bases: TGTGCCAGCAGCTTACAGGGGGAGCAGTACTTC. The chain employs TRBV7-8 and TRBJ2-7, with a possible D match to TRBD1 (6 bases). This CDR3 is 11 amino acids long. With 2 bases removed from V and 7 bases from J, the gap between germline ends came to 6 bases. Germline values: CDR1 SGHVS, CDR2 FQNEAQ.

The table lists this clone with a count of one. The chain couples TRBV6-5 to TRBJ2-7, with 8 nucleotides matching TRBD1. Germline V CDR1 and CDR2: MNHEY, SVGAGI. CDR3 length: 13 amino acids. V lost 7 bases, J lost 5 bases, and 7 bases stayed unmatched. The CDR3 DNA follows: TGTGCCAGCACCCCACAGGGGGTGGACGAGCAGTACTTC. Translation gives CASTPQGVDEQYF.

This rearrangement joins TRBV19 to TRBJ2-3, with D tentatively TRBD2 (5 bases). Germline V lookup: CDR1 LNHDA, CDR2 SQIVND (reference sequence). V shed 8 bases and J shed 3 bases, with 9 bases lying between them. The CDR3 runs 12 residues. The CDR3: CASGRETDTQYF. For the CDR3, the DNA is TGTGCCAGTGGTAGGGAGACAGATACGCAGTATTTT.

The V call is TRBV6-5, the J call TRBJ2-2; 9 bases map to TRBD1. CDR1 and CDR2 (germline): MNHEY, SVGAGI. J was trimmed by 8 bases and V by 6 bases; bases with no gene match: 7. This CDR3 has 14 residues. CDR3 coding DNA: TGTGCCAGCAGCCCCGGACAGGGGCCAGGGGAGCTGTTTTTT. Translation gives CASSPGQGPGELFF.

The chain recombines TRBV30 with TRBJ2-1; TRBD1 might be the D (6 bases). Germline CDR1 GTSNPN, CDR2 SVGIG (reference sequence). The germline V and J ends were trimmed by 1 base and 4 bases, with 17 bases remaining between them. This CDR3 region has 16 residues. CDR3 residues: CAWSEGTRIIYNEQFF. The DNA for the CDR3 is TGTGCCTGGAGTGAGGGGACAAGGATAATTTACAATGAGCAGTTCTTC.

The chain couples TRBV5-4 to TRBJ2-1, with 7 bases matching TRBD2. With V trimmed by 0 bases and J by 4 bases, 4 bases remained unmatched. The CDR3 spans 15 residues. Germline CDR1 and CDR2: SGHNT and YYREEE (reference sequence). CDR3 protein: CASSLGSGGYNEQFF. In DNA, the CDR3 is TGTGCCAGCAGCTTGGGGTCGGGAGGATACAATGAGCAGTTCTTC.

The gene calls are TRBV28 and TRBJ1-4; D is perhaps TRBD1 (5 bases). V was cut by 6 bases and J by 0 bases, with 11 bases left in between. This CDR3 has 15 amino acids. The germline V gene encodes CDR1 MDHEN and CDR2 SYDVKM. The chain's CDR3 is CASRELRATNEKLFF. DNA for the CDR3: TGTGCCAGCAGAGAGCTCAGGGCAACTAATGAAAAACTGTTTTTT.

This clone appeared a few times. The chain uses TRBV4-1 and TRBJ2-2; the match to TRBD1 covers 10 bases. With 4 bases clipped from V and 6 bases from J, the junction kept 2 bases outside the gene matches. Germline V gene data show CDR1 as MGHRA and CDR2 as YSYEKL. The CDR3 runs to 14 residues. CDR3 in amino acids: CASSRDRGAGELFF. In DNA, the CDR3 is TGCGCCAGCAGCCGGGACAGGGGCGCCGGGGAGCTGTTTTTT.

The V call is TRBV19, the J call TRBJ2-2, with a possible D match to TRBD2 (5 bases). The CDR3 is made up of 14 amino acids. V lost 3 bases and J lost 4, with 9 bases in between. Germline loops: CDR1 LNHDA, CDR2 SQIVND (reference sequence). CDR3 region: CASSMGAPTGELFF. CDR3 sequence (DNA): TGTGCCAGTAGTATGGGAGCCCCCACCGGGGAGCTGTTTTTT.

Concerning this clone: This sequence is one base from a far larger clone and is likely a read error. The rearrangement uses TRBV5-8 and TRBJ1-5; D is perhaps TRBD1 (5 bases). This CDR3 spans 16 amino acids. Germline values: CDR1 SGHTS, CDR2 YDEGEE. CDR3 nucleotides: TGTGCCAGCACCTCTTCCAGGGTCACTAGCAATCAGCCCCGGCATTTT. Protein product: CASTSSRVTSNQPRHF.

V and J are TRBV12-5 and TRBJ2-1, with 12 bases that match TRBD1. The V segment lost 5 bases and the J segment 5 bases; nucleotides outside the gene matches: 4. Germline CDR1 reads LGHNT; CDR2 reads FRNRAP. The CDR3 has 15 amino acids. As DNA, the CDR3 is TGTGCTAGTGGTGGCGGGACAGGGGGCCACAATGAGCAGTTCTTC. It translates to CASGGGTGGHNEQFF.

V and J are TRBV7-9 and TRBJ2-7, with 10 bases lining up with TRBD2. CDR1 is SEHNR, CDR2 FQNEAQ, per germline (reference sequence). The CDR3 has 16 residues. J gave up 5 bases and V 5 bases, and 12 bases lay outside the gene matches. This CDR3 reads CASSRTLAGETHEQYF. In nucleotides, the CDR3 is TGTGCCAGCAGCCGTACCCTAGCGGGAGAAACCCACGAGCAGTACTTC.

The genes are TRBV9 and TRBJ2-1, with D uncertain. Germline assignment: CDR1 SGDLS and CDR2 YYNGEE. Trimming cost V 0 bases and J 5 bases, with 9 bases left between them. The CDR3 loop spans 14 amino acids. This CDR3 is CASSVVSWDNEQFF. The DNA of the CDR3 is TGTGCCAGCAGCGTAGTGTCATGGGACAATGAGCAGTTCTTC.